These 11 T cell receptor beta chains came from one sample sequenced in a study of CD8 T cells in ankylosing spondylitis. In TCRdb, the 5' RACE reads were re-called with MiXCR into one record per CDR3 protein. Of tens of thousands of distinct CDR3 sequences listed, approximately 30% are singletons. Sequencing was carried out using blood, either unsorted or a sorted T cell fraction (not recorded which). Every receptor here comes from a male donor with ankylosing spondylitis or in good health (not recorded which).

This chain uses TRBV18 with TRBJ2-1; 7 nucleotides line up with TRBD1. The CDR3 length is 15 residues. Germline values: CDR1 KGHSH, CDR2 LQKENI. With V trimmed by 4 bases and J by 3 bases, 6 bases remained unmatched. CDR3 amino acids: CASSQGQRLYNEQFF. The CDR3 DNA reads TGTGCCAGCTCACAGGGACAGCGACTCTACAATGAGCAGTTCTTC.

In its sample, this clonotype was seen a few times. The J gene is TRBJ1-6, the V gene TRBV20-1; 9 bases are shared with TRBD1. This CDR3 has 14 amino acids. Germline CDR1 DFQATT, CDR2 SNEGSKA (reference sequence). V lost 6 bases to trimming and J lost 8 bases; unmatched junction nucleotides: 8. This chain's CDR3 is CSANRDRADSPLHF. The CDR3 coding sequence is TGCAGTGCCAATCGGGACAGGGCTGATTCACCCCTCCACTTT.

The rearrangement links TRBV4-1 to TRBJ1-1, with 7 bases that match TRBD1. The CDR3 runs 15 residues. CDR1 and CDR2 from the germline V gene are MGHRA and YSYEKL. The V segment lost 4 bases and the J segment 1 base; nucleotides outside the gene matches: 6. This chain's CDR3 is CASSLQPGGNTEAFF. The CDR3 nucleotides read TGCGCCAGCAGCCTTCAACCAGGGGGGAACACTGAAGCTTTCTTT.

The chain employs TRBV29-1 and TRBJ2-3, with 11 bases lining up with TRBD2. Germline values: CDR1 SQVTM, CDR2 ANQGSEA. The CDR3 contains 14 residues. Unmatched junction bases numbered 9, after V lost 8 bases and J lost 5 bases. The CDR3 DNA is TGCAGCCTCCAGGAGCTAGCGGGAGGAGATACGCAGTATTTT. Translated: CSLQELAGGDTQYF.

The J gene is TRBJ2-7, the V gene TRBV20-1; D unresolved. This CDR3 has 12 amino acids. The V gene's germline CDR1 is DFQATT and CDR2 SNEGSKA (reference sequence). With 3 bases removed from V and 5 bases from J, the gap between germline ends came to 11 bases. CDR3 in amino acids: CSASRTGHEQYF. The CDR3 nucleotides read TGCAGTGCTAGTAGGACGGGCCACGAGCAGTACTTC.

DNA for the CDR3: TGCGCCAGCAGCTTACGATTAACGGGATCCGGGGAGCTGTTTTTT. Translating it yields CASSLRLTGSGELFF. The V and J genes are TRBV5-1 and TRBJ2-2; TRBD2 might be the D (5 bases). Looked up from germline, CDR1 is SGHRS and CDR2 is YFSETQ. V lost 2 bases, J lost 6 bases, and 14 bases lay in between. The CDR3 length is 15 residues.

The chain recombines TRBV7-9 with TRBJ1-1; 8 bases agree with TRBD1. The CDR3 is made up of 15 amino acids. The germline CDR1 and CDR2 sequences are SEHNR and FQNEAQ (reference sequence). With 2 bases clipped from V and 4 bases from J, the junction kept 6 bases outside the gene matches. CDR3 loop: CASSLPGTGFTEAFF. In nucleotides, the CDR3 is TGTGCCAGCAGCTTACCCGGGACAGGTTTCACTGAAGCTTTCTTT.

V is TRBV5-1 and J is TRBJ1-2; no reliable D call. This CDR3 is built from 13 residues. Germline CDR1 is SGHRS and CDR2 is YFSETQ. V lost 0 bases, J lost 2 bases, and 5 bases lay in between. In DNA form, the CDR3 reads TGCGCCAGCAGCTTGGGAGTGAACTATGGCTACACCTTC. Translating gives CASSLGVNYGYTF.

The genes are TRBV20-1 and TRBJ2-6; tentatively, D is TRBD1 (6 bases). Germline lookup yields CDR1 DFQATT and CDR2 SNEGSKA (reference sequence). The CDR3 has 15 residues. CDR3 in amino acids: CSTYRVSPGANVLTF. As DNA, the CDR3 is TGCAGCACTTACAGGGTTAGCCCTGGGGCCAACGTCCTGACTTTC.

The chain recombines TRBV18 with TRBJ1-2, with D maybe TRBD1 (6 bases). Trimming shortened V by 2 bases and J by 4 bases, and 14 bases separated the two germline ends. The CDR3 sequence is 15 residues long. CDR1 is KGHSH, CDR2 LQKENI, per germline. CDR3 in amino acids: CASSPETGTAYGYTF. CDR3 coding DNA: TGTGCCAGCTCACCAGAAACAGGGACCGCCTATGGCTACACCTTC.

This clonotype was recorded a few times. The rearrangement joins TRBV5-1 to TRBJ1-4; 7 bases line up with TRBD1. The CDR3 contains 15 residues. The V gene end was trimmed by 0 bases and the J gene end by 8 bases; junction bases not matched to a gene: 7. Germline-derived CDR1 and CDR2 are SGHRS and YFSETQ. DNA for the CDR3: TGCGCCAGCAGCTTGGCTACAGGGGATGGGGAAAAACTGTTTTTT. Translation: CASSLATGDGEKLFF.